The rows below give T cell receptor beta chains drawn from one sample of a study of T cell changes during pregnancy in multiple sclerosis. Here immunoSEQ multiplex PCR was the method, and the copy in TCRdb shows in-frame clones only, minus some. The table records some 70,000 clones, about nine tenths of them present only once. Sequences were derived from peripheral blood, sampled after pregnancy. These receptors came from a female donor in good health, enrolled as a control in a pregnancy study. The CDR3 runs from the conserved cysteine through the conserved F or W. D genes are given only for firm matches. Size is stated for part of the rows, as once, few or many counts, or as a class when the clone is expanded.

TRBJ2-1	NA	NA	TRBV7-9	TGTGCCAGCAGCGGACAGACTAGGGGGCCCTACAATGAGCAGTTCTTC	CASSGQTRGPYNEQFF
TRBJ1-5	TRBD1	NA	TRBV11-2	TGTGCCAGCAGCCCGGGACAGGGGGCTCAGCCCCAGCATTTT	CASSPGQGAQPQHF
TRBJ1-2	NA	NA	TRBV6-5	TGTGCCAGCCTAGGGGGGGGCTATGGCTACACCTTC	CASLGGGYGYTF
TRBJ1-5	NA	NA	TRBV7-7	TGTGCCAGCAGCTCCCACGTGGGCCAGCCCCAGCATTTT	CASSSHVGQPQHF
TRBJ1-5	TRBD1	NA	TRBV30	TGTGCTTCCGCCGGGACAGGGGCCGGACAGCCCCAGCATTTT	CASAGTGAGQPQHF
TRBJ2-3	NA	NA	TRBV7-6	TGTGCCAGCAGCTTCGGGAGCACAGATACGCAGTATTTT	CASSFGSTDTQYF
TRBJ2-7	TRBD2	few	TRBV5-8	TGTGCCAGCAGCTTGGGGTCTGCCAGCGGGAACTACGAGCAGTACTTC	CASSLGSASGNYEQYF
TRBJ2-2	NA	NA	TRBV5-6	TGTGCCAGCAGCTTGTATCGGGTCACCGGGGAGCTGTTTTTT	CASSLYRVTGELFF
TRBJ2-7	TRBD2	NA	TRBV5-5	TGTGCCAGCAAGCTCGGGGGGGACTCCTACGAGCAGTACTTC	CASKLGGDSYEQYF
TRBJ1-6	NA	few	TRBV28	TGTGCCAGCAGCGACTCCGGCGACTATAATTCACCCCTCCACTTT	CASSDSGDYNSPLHF
TRBJ1-1	NA	NA	TRBV11-3	TGTGCCAGCAGCTACTCATCGGGATCCACTGAAGCTTTCTTT	CASSYSSGSTEAFF
TRBJ1-1	NA	few	TRBV4-3	TGCGCCAGCAGCCGGTACAGGAACACTGAAGCTTTCTTT	CASSRYRNTEAFF
TRBJ1-5	NA	NA	TRBV9	TGTGCCAGCAGCGTAGGGGGGGATGAGGAGCCCCAGCATTTT	CASSVGGDEEPQHF
TRBJ1-1	NA	NA	TRBV27	TGTGCCAGCAGTTTCAGGGGTGAAGCTTTCTTT	CASSFRGEAFF
TRBJ2-3	NA	NA	TRBV15	TGTGCCACCAGCAGGGACTATCTCGGTAGCACAGATACGCAGTATTTT	CATSRDYLGSTDTQYF
TRBJ1-2	NA	NA	TRBV2	TGTGCCAGCAGTGAGGCGGCAGACTATGGCTACACCTTC	CASSEAADYGYTF
TRBJ2-7	NA	NA	TRBV29-1	TGCAGCGTTACAGCGGTGGGCGAGCAGTACTTC	CSVTAVGEQYF
TRBJ1-2	NA	many	TRBV5-8	TGTGCCAGCAGCTTCCGCAGGGGTGGCTACACCTTC	CASSFRRGGYTF
TRBJ2-4	TRBD1	NA	TRBV5-7	TGTGCCAGCAGCATTCCCGGGACAGGGGGCTTTATTCAGTACTTC	CASSIPGTGGFIQYF
TRBJ1-1	NA	NA	TRBV11-2	TGTGCCAGCAGCCCGTACACAAACACTGAAGCTTTCTTT	CASSPYTNTEAFF
TRBJ1-1	TRBD1	NA	TRBV10-3	TGTGCCATCACCCCAGGGGGGTCCTGGAACACTGAAGCTTTCTTT	CAITPGGSWNTEAFF
TRBJ2-3	NA	NA	TRBV6-1	TGTGCCAGCAGTAGGCAGGGATACACAGATACGCAGTATTTT	CASSRQGYTDTQYF